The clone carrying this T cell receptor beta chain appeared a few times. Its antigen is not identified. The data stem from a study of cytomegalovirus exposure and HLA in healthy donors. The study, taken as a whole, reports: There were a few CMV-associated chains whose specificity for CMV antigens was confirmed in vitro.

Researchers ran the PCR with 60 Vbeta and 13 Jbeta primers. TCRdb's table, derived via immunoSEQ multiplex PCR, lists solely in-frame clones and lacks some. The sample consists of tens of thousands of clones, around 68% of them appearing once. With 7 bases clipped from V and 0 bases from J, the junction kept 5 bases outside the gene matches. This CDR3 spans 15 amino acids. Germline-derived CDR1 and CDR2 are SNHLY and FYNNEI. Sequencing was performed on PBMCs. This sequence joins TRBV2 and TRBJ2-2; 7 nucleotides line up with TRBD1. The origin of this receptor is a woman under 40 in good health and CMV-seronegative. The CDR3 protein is CASIPGQTNTGELFF. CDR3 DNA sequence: TGTGCCAGCATCCCGGGACAGACGAACACCGGGGAGCTGTTTTTT.